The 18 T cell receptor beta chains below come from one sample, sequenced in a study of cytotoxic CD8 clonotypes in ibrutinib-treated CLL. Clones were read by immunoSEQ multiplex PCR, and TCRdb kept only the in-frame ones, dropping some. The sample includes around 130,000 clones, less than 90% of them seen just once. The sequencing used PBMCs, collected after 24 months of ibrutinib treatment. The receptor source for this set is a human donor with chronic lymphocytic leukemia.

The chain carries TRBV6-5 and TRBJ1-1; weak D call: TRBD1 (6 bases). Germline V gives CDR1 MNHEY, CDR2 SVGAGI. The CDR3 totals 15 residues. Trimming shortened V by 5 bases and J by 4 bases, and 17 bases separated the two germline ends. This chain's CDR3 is CASSTYRVSGTEAFF. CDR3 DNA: TGTGCCAGCAGTACGTACAGGGTGTCAGGCACTGAAGCTTTCTTT.

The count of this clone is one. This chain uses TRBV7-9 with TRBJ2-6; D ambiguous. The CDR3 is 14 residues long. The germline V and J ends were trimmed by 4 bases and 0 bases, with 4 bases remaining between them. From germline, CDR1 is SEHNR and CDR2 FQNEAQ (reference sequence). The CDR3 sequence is CASSSDSGANVLTF. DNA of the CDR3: TGTGCCAGCAGCTCGGACTCTGGGGCCAACGTCCTGACTTTC.

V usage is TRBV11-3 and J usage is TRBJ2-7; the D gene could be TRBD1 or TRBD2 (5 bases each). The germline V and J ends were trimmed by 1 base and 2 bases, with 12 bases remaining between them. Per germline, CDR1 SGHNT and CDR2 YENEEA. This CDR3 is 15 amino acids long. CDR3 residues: CASSLAGAGPYEQYF. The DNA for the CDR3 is TGTGCCAGCAGCTTAGCCGGGGCAGGGCCCTACGAGCAGTACTTC.

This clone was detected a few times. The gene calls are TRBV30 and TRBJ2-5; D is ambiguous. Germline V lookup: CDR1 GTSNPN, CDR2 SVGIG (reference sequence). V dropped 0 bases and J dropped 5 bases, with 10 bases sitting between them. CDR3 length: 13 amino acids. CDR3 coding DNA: TGTGCCTGGAGTGTAAGGTCCGGGGAGACCCAGTACTTC. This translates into CAWSVRSGETQYF.

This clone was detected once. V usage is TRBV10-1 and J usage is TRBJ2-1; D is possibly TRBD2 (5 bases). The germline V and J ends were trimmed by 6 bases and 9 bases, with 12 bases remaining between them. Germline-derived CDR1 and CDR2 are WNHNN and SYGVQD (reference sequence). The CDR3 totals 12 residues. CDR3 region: CASSPEGGEQFF. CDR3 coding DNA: TGCGCCAGCAGCCCTGAGGGCGGTGAGCAGTTCTTC.

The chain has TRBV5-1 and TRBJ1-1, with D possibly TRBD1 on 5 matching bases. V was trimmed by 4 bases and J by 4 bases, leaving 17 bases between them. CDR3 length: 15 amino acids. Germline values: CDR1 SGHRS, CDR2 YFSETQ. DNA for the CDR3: TGCGCCAGCAGCCCCCGGAGCAGGGTTGGCACTGAAGCTTTCTTT. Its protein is CASSPRSRVGTEAFF.

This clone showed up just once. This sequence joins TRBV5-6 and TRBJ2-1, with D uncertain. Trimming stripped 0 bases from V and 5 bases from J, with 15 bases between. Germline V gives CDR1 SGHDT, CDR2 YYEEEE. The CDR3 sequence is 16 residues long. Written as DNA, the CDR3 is TGTGCCAGCAGCTTGGTTGGGCAGCTCCAAGACAATGAGCAGTTCTTC. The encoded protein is CASSLVGQLQDNEQFF.

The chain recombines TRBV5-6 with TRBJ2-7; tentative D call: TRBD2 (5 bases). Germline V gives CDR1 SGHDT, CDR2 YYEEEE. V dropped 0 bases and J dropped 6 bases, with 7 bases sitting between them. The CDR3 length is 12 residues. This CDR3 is CASSLGRGEQYF. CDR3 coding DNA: TGTGCCAGCAGCTTGGGTCGGGGCGAGCAGTACTTC.

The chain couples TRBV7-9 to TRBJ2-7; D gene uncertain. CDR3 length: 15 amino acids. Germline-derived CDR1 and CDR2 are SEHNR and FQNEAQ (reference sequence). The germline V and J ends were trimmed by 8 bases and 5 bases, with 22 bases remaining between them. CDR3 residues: CASDIDLWASDEQYF. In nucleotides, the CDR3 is TGTGCCAGCGACATAGACCTCTGGGCATCGGACGAGCAGTACTTC.

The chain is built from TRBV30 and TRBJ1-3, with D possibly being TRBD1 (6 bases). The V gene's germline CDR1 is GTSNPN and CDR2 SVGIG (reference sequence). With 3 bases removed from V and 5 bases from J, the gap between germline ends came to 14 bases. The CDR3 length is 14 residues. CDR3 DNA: TGTGCCTGGAGCAAAGGACAGTTGCGAAACACCATATATTTT. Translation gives CAWSKGQLRNTIYF.

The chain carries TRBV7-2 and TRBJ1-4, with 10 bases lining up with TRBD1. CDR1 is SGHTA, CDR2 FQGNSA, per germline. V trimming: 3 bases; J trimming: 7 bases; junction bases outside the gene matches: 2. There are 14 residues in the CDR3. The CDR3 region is CASSLTGGGEKLFF. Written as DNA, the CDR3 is TGTGCCAGCAGCTTGACAGGGGGCGGTGAAAAACTGTTTTTT. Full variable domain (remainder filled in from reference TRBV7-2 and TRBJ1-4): GAGVSQSPSNKVTEKGKDVELRCDPISGHTALYWYRQSLGQGLEFLIYFQGNSAPDKSGLPSDRFSAERTGGSVSTLTIQRTQQEDSAVYLCASSLTGGGEKLFFGSGTQLSVL.

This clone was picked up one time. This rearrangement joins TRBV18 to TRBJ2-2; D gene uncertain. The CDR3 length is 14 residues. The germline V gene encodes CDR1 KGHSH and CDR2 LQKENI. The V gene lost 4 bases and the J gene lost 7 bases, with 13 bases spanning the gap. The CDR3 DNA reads TGTGCCAGCTCACAGGTGACCCCGGGCGGGGAGCTGTTTTTT. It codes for CASSQVTPGGELFF.

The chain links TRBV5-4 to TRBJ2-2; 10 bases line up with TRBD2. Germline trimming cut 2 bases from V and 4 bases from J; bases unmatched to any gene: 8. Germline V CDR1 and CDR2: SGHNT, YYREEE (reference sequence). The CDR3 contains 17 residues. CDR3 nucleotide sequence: TGTGCCAGCAGCTTTTATTTATTAGCGGGGGGCACCGGGGAGCTGTTTTTT. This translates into CASSFYLLAGGTGELFF.

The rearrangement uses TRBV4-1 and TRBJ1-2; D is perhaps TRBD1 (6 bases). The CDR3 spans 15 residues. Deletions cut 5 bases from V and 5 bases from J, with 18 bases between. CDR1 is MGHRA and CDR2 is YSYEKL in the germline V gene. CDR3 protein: CASSRAGQSPYGYTF. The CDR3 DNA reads TGCGCCAGCAGCAGGGCAGGACAGTCTCCTTATGGCTACACCTTC.

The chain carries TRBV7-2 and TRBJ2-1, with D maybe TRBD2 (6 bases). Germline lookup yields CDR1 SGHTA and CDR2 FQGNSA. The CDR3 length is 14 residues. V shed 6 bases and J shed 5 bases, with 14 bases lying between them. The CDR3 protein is CASSRGKGHNEQFF. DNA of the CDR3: TGTGCCAGCAGTCGGGGGAAGGGCCACAATGAGCAGTTCTTC.

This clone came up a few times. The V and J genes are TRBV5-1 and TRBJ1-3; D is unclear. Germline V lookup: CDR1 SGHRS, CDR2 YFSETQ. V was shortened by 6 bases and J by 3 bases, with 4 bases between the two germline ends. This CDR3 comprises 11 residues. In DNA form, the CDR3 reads TGCGCCAGCACCTTTGGAAACACCATATATTTT. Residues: CASTFGNTIYF. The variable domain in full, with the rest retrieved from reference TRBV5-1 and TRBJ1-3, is KAGVTQTPRYLIKTRGQQVTLSCSPISGHRSVSWYQQTPGQGLQFLFEYFSETQRNKGNFPGRFSGRQFSNSRSEMNVSTLELGDSALYLCASTFGNTIYFGEGSWLTVV.

CDR3 coding DNA: TGTGCCAGCAGCGGCAGGGACAGAACCATTGAAGCTTTCTTT. It specifies CASSGRDRTIEAFF. The chain has TRBV5-6 and TRBJ1-1, with 7 bases fitting TRBD1. V lost 4 bases to trimming and J lost 7 bases; unmatched junction nucleotides: 10. CDR1 and CDR2 (germline): SGHDT, YYEEEE. The CDR3 is 14 residues long.

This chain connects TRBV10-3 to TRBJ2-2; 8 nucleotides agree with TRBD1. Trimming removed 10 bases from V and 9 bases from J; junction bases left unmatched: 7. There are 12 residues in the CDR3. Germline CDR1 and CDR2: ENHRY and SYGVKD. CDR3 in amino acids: CATRDRQWELFF. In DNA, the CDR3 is TGTGCCACCCGGGACAGGCAATGGGAGCTGTTTTTT.